The 24 T cell receptor beta chains given below trace back to one sample, sequenced in a study of T cell responses to AZD1222 COVID-19 vaccine. Generated by immunoSEQ multiplex PCR, the TCRdb table keeps only in-frame clones and is missing some. The data contain 150,000 or so clones, roughly 90% of them singletons. This sample comprised peripheral blood, obtained 28 days after the second AZD1222 dose. These receptors were obtained from an adult who received the AZD1222 COVID-19 vaccine.

V gene TRBV7-2 combines with J gene TRBJ1-6, with D tentatively TRBD1 (5 bases). V lost 2 bases and J lost 7, with 15 bases in between. Germline-derived CDR1 and CDR2 are SGHTA and FQGNSA. This CDR3 region has 16 residues. The CDR3 region is CASSLKGTLPNSPLHF. As DNA, the CDR3 is TGTGCCAGCAGCTTAAAAGGGACTCTCCCAAATTCACCCCTCCACTTT.

As DNA, the CDR3 is TGTGCCACCAGCAAACAACTTACCGGGGCCACTGAAGCTTTCTTT. This gives the protein CATSKQLTGATEAFF. The chain has TRBV15 and TRBJ1-1; TRBD1 might be the D (5 bases). The CDR3 contains 15 residues. V lost 4 bases and J 4 bases, leaving 16 bases between the germline ends. Germline loops: CDR1 LNHNV, CDR2 YYDKDF (reference sequence).

The chain couples TRBV19 to TRBJ2-1; D is unclear. This CDR3 is built from 12 residues. The V gene lost 2 bases and the J gene lost 5 bases, with 4 bases spanning the gap. The V gene's germline CDR1 is LNHDA and CDR2 SQIVND (reference sequence). The CDR3 spells CASSIQNNEQFF. CDR3 bases: TGTGCCAGTAGTATACAGAACAATGAGCAGTTCTTC.

This clone was observed a few times. This sequence joins TRBV19 and TRBJ1-1; no clear D gene. With 4 bases removed from V and 0 bases from J, the gap between germline ends came to 12 bases. CDR1 LNHDA and CDR2 SQIVND come from the germline V gene (reference sequence). This CDR3 contains 15 residues. CDR3 sequence reads: CASSTSGSLNTEAFF. The CDR3 DNA reads as TGTGCCAGTAGTACCTCAGGCAGCTTGAACACTGAAGCTTTCTTT.

This chain uses TRBV18 with TRBJ2-7; 10 bases agree with TRBD2. Germline V gene sequence: CDR1 KGHSH, CDR2 LQKENI. V shed 2 bases, J shed 5 bases, and the junction held 9 bases outside the gene matches. The CDR3 is made up of 16 amino acids. The CDR3 reads CASSPIPASGRDEQYF. As DNA, the CDR3 is TGTGCCAGCTCACCAATCCCCGCTAGCGGGAGAGACGAGCAGTACTTC.

The CDR3 sequence is CASSYSGTLKLFF. The CDR3 DNA reads as TGTGCCAGCAGTTACTCCGGGACATTAAAGCTGTTTTTT. The rearrangement links TRBV6-5 to TRBJ2-2; TRBD1 might be the D (6 bases). The germline gives CDR1 MNHEY, CDR2 SVGAGI. CDR3 size: 13 residues. Trimming shortened V by 0 bases and J by 12 bases, and 11 bases separated the two germline ends.

The chain joins TRBV4-1 to TRBJ1-1; D is perhaps TRBD1 (5 bases). This CDR3 spans 16 amino acids. From germline, CDR1 is MGHRA and CDR2 YSYEKL. V lost 0 bases and J 1 base, leaving 12 bases between the germline ends. CDR3 in amino acids: CASSQDIAGANTEAFF. The CDR3 nucleotides read TGCGCCAGCAGCCAAGACATCGCCGGGGCGAACACTGAAGCTTTCTTT.

The chain combines TRBV29-1 with TRBJ1-2; D possibly corresponds to TRBD1 (5 bases). The V end was cut by 4 bases, the J end by 7 bases, with 13 bases between. Looked up from germline, CDR1 is SQVTM and CDR2 is ANQGSEA. The CDR3 runs to 12 residues. CDR3 region: CSVGGIGTGYTF. The CDR3 coding sequence is TGCAGCGTTGGGGGGATAGGGACTGGCTACACCTTC. Filled out from reference TRBV29-1 and TRBJ1-2, the complete variable domain reads SAVISQKPSRDICQRGTSLTIQCQVDSQVTMMFWYRQQPGQSLTLIATANQGSEATYESGFVIDKFPISRPNLTFSTLTVSNMSPEDSSIYLCSVGGIGTGYTFGSGTRLTVV.

The V and J genes are TRBV19 and TRBJ2-2, with 7 bases that match TRBD1. The germline CDR1 and CDR2 sequences are LNHDA and SQIVND (reference sequence). CDR3 length equals 14 residues. V shed 7 bases, J shed 5 bases, and the junction held 7 bases outside the gene matches. As DNA, the CDR3 is TGTGCCAGTAAACCAGGGGGTGGTACCGGGGAGCTGTTTTTT. Its protein is CASKPGGGTGELFF.

The V and J genes are TRBV3-1 (or the pseudogene TRBV3-2) and TRBJ2-1; TRBD2 matches at 9 bases. This CDR3 comprises 21 residues. V shed 4 bases and J 8 bases; nucleotides not matched to a gene: 27. The germline V gene encodes CDR1 LGHDT and CDR2 YNNKEL (reference sequence). CDR3 nucleotide sequence: TGTGCCAGCAGCCGGGCCTCAGGAGGGTTTCTAGCGGGATCGCCGGATTATGAGCAGTTCTTC. Amino acids: CASSRASGGFLAGSPDYEQFF.

The chain combines TRBV29-1 with TRBJ1-1; possibly TRBD1 for D (5 bases). Deletions cut 3 bases from V and 11 bases from J, with 10 bases between. The CDR3 covers 10 residues. Looked up from germline, CDR1 is SQVTM and CDR2 is ANQGSEA. CDR3 loop: CSVEEGLAFF. The CDR3 nucleotides are TGCAGCGTTGAGGAGGGACTCGCTTTCTTT.

The chain combines TRBV28 with TRBJ2-7; 7 bases line up with TRBD1. V was clipped by 6 bases and J by 4 bases; unmatched bases: 12. The germline gives CDR1 MDHEN, CDR2 SYDVKM. CDR3 length: 15 amino acids. The CDR3 sequence is CASSSTGTVDYEQYF. The CDR3 DNA sequence: TGTGCCAGCAGCTCGACCGGGACAGTCGATTACGAGCAGTACTTC.

The genes are TRBV7-6 and TRBJ2-1; 9 bases are shared with TRBD2. With 1 base clipped from V and 4 bases from J, the junction kept 5 bases outside the gene matches. Germline assignment: CDR1 SGHVS and CDR2 FNYEAQ. The CDR3 consists of 16 residues. CDR3 nucleotide sequence: TGTGCCAGCAGCTTAGGTGGTAGCGGGGGTTACAATGAGCAGTTCTTC. Its protein product is CASSLGGSGGYNEQFF.

The rearrangement uses TRBV14 and TRBJ2-1; no firm D call. CDR1 and CDR2 from the germline V gene are SGHDN and FVKESK. CDR3 length: 15 residues. Trimming stripped 1 base from V and 5 bases from J, with 12 bases between. The DNA for the CDR3 is TGTGCCAGCAGCCAAGGGGCTCTTTCCCACAATGAGCAGTTCTTC. Protein sequence: CASSQGALSHNEQFF.

The chain recombines TRBV29-1 with TRBJ2-2, with a weak D call TRBD1 (6 bases). The V end lost 6 bases, the J end lost 1 base, and 15 bases lay between the germline ends. CDR3 length: 15 amino acids. Looked up from germline, CDR1 is SQVTM and CDR2 is ANQGSEA. CDR3 DNA sequence: TGCAGCGTGCCACAGGGTTCCTTGAACACCGGGGAGCTGTTTTTT. Amino acids: CSVPQGSLNTGELFF.

The chain uses TRBV14 and TRBJ2-7; the D is unclear. The germline CDR1 and CDR2 sequences are SGHDN and FVKESK. The CDR3 is 17 residues long. Trimming took 0 bases from V and 2 from J, leaving 17 bases between them. CDR3 in DNA: TGTGCCAGCAGCCAAGACCCCCGACGAGACAAGACCTACGAGCAGTACTTC. This gives the protein CASSQDPRRDKTYEQYF. The variable domain in full, with the rest retrieved from reference TRBV14 and TRBJ2-7, is EAGVTQFPSHSVIEKGQTVTLRCDPISGHDNLYWYRRVMGKEIKFLLHFVKESKQDESGMPNNRFLAERTGGTYSTLKVQPAELEDSGVYFCASSQDPRRDKTYEQYFGPGTRLTVT.

This rearrangement joins TRBV7-6 to TRBJ2-3; D remains unclear. With 0 bases removed from V and 2 bases from J, the gap between germline ends came to 12 bases. The CDR3 is 16 residues long. Germline lookup yields CDR1 SGHVS and CDR2 FNYEAQ. The DNA for the CDR3 is TGTGCCAGCAGCTTAGCGGCAGGCGAGTTCACAGATACGCAGTATTTT. Translation gives CASSLAAGEFTDTQYF.

This chain joins TRBV7-9 and TRBJ2-3; TRBD2 matches at 12 bases. After removal of 6 bases from V and 4 bases from J, the junction contained 17 bases not matched to a gene. Germline-derived CDR1 and CDR2 are SEHNR and FQNEAQ (reference sequence). The CDR3 runs 19 residues. CDR3 loop: CASSTFPSGGENGPDTQYF. The DNA of the CDR3 is TGTGCCAGCAGTACCTTCCCTAGCGGGGGGGAAAATGGACCAGATACGCAGTATTTT. The complete variable domain, with remaining parts taken from reference TRBV7-9 and TRBJ2-3, reads DTGVSQNPRHKITKRGQNVTFRCDPISEHNRLYWYRQTLGQGPEFLTYFQNEAQLEKSRLLSDRFSAERPKGSFSTLEIQRTEQGDSAMYLCASSTFPSGGENGPDTQYFGPGTRLTVL.

The genes are TRBV11-2 and TRBJ2-1; D unresolved. Germline V gene sequence: CDR1 SGHAT, CDR2 FQNNGV. The CDR3 loop spans 13 amino acids. Trimming removed 2 bases from V and 8 bases from J, with 10 bases in between. CDR3 in amino acids: CASSLLWSHEQFF. The DNA for the CDR3 is TGTGCCAGCAGCTTATTATGGTCCCATGAGCAGTTCTTC.

The chain combines TRBV7-2 with TRBJ1-2; D gene uncertain. Trimming pared 5 bases from V and 6 bases from J, leaving 13 bases between. CDR3 size: 13 residues. Germline V gene sequence: CDR1 SGHTA, CDR2 FQGNSA. CDR3 loop: CASSLDGLNGYTF. CDR3 DNA: TGTGCCAGCAGCCTAGATGGGTTAAATGGCTACACCTTC.

The rearrangement links TRBV5-1 to TRBJ2-2; possible D gene TRBD1, 6 bases. V lost 4 bases, J lost 2 bases, and 12 bases lay in between. The CDR3 covers 15 residues. CDR1 is SGHRS and CDR2 is YFSETQ in the germline V gene. CDR3 nucleotide sequence: TGCGCCAGCAGCAAAGGACAGACTAACACCGGGGAGCTGTTTTTT. Encoded protein: CASSKGQTNTGELFF.

V gene TRBV3-1 (or the pseudogene TRBV3-2) combines with J gene TRBJ2-7; tentatively, D is TRBD1 (5 bases). The germline gives CDR1 LGHDT, CDR2 YNNKEL (reference sequence). The CDR3 totals 15 residues. The V end was cut by 3 bases, the J end by 0 bases, with 12 bases between. The CDR3, as DNA: TGTGCCAGCAGCCAGCCCAGGGATCACTCCTACGAGCAGTACTTC. It translates to CASSQPRDHSYEQYF.

The V gene is TRBV5-4, the J gene TRBJ1-1; TRBD1 is a possible D gene (5 bases). This CDR3 has 14 residues. Trimming removed 1 base at V and 4 bases at J, with 11 bases between. CDR1 is SGHNT and CDR2 is YYREEE in the germline V gene (reference sequence). CDR3 sequence reads: CASSLRGGTTEAFF. In nucleotides, the CDR3 is TGTGCCAGCAGCTTGAGGGGCGGAACCACTGAAGCTTTCTTT.

The genes are TRBV7-8 and TRBJ2-3; possible D gene TRBD1, 5 bases. V was trimmed by 5 bases and J by 6 bases, leaving 15 bases between them. The length of the CDR3 is 14 residues. CDR1 is SGHVS and CDR2 is FQNEAQ in the germline V gene. This chain's CDR3 is CASSRLIGADTQYF. The CDR3 DNA follows: TGTGCCAGCAGCCGCCTGATAGGGGCCGATACGCAGTATTTT.